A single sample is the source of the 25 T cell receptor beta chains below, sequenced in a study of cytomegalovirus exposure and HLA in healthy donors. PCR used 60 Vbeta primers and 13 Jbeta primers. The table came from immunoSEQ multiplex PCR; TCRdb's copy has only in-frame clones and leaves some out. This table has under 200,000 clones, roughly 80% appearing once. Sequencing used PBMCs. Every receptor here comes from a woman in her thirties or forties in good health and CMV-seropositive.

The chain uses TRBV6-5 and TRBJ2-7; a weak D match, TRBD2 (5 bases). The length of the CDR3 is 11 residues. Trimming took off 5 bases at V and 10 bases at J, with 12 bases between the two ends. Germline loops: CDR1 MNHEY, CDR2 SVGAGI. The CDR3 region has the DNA TGTGCCAGCAGTCTCCGAGGGTATCAGTACTTC. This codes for CASSLRGYQYF.

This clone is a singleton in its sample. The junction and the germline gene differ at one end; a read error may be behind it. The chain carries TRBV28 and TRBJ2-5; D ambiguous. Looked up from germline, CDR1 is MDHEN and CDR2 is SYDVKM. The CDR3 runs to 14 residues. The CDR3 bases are TGTGTCAGCAGTTCCCCAACAGTCATGCGGACCCAGTACTTC. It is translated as CVSSSPTVMRTQYF.

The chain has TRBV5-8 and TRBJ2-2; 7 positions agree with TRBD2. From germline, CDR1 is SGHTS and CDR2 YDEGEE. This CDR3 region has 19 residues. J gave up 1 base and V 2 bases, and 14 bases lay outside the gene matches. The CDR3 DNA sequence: TGTGCCAGCAGCTTCCGTGGAGGGTATAGCGGGTGGAACACCGGGGAGCTGTTTTTT. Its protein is CASSFRGGYSGWNTGELFF.

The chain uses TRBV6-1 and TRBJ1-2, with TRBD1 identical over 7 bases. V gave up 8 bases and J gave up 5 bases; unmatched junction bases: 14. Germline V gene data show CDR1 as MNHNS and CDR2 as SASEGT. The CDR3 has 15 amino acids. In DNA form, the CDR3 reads TGTGCCAGCCAGCTATACACAGGGGAAGTTTATGGCTACACCTTC. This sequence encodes CASQLYTGEVYGYTF.

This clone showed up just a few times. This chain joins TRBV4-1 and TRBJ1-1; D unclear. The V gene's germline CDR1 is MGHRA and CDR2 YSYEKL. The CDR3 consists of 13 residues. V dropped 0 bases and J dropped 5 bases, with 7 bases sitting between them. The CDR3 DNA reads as TGCGCCAGCAGCCAAGAGTGGAGAACTGAAGCTTTCTTT. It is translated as CASSQEWRTEAFF.

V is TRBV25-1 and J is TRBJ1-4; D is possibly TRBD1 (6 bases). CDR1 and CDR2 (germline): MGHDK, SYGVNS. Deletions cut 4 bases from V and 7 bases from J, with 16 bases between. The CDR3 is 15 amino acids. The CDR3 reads CASSGWTESAEKLFF. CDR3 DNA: TGTGCCAGCAGTGGGTGGACAGAGTCGGCTGAAAAACTGTTTTTT.

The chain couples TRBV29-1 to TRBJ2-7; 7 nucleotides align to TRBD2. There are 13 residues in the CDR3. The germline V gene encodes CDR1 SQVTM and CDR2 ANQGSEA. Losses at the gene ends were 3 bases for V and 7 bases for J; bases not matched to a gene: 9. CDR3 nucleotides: TGCAGCGTTGAGGAGGGAGGGGCAGGGGAGCAGTACTTC. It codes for CSVEEGGAGEQYF.

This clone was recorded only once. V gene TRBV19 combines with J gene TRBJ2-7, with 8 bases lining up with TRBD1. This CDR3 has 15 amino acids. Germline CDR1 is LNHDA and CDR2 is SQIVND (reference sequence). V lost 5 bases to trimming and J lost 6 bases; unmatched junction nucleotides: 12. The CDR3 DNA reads TGTGCCAGTAGTGTCGACAGGGGCCAAGTAGGCGAGCAGTACTTC. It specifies CASSVDRGQVGEQYF.

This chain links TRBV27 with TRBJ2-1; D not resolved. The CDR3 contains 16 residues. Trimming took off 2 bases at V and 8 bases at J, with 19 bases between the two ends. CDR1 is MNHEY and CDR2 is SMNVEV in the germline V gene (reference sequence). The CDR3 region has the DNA TGTGCCAGCAGTTTAAGGCGGTCGGCTCCGTGGGATGAGCAGTTCTTC. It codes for CASSLRRSAPWDEQFF.

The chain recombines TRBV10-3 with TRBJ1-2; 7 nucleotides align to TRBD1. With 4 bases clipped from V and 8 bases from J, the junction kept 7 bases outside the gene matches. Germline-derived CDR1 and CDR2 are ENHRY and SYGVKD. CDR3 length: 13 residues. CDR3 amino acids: CAISVQGGNGYTF. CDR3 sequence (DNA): TGTGCCATCAGTGTCCAGGGGGGAAACGGCTACACCTTC.

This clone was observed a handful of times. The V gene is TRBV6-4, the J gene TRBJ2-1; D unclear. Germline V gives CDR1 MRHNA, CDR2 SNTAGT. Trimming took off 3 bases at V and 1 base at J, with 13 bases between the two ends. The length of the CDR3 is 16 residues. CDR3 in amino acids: CASSDTAGPSYNEQFF. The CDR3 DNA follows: TGTGCCAGCAGTGATACGGCAGGCCCTTCCTACAATGAGCAGTTCTTC.

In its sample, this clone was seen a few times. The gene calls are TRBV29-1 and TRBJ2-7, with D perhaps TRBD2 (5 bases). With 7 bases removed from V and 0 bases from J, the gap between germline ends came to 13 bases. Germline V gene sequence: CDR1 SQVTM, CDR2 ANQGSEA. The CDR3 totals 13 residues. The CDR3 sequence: CSAKDSYSYEQYF. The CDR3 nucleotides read TGCAGCGCGAAGGACTCCTACTCCTACGAGCAGTACTTC.

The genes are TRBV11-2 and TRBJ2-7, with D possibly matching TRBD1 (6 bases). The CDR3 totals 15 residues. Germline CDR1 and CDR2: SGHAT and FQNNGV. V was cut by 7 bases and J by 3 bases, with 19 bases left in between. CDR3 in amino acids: CASTLQGQGFYEQYF. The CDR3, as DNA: TGTGCCAGCACCCTACAGGGCCAGGGGTTCTACGAGCAGTACTTC.

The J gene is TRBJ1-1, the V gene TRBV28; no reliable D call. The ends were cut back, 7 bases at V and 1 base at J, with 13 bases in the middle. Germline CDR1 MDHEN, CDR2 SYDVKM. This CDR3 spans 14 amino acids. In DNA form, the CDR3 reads TGTGCCAGCACCCAAAATCGAGGGAACACTGAAGCTTTCTTT. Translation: CASTQNRGNTEAFF.

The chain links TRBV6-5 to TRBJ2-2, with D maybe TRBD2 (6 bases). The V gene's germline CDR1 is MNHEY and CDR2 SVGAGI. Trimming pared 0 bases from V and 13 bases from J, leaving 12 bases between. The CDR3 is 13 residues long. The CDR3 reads CASSYSLGEALFF. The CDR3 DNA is TGTGCCAGCAGTTACTCGTTAGGGGAGGCGCTGTTTTTT.

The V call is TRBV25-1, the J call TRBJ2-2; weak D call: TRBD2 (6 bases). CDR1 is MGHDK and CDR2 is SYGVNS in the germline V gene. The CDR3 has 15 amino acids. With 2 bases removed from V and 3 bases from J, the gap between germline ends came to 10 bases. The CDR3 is CASSEGRGHTGELFF. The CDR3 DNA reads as TGTGCCAGCAGTGAAGGGCGGGGCCACACCGGGGAGCTGTTTTTT.

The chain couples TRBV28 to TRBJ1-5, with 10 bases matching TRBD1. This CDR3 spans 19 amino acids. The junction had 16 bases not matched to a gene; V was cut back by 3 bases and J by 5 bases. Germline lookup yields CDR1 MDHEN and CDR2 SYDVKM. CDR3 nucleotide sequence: TGTGCCAGCAGTTTTTTTTATACTTCGGGACAGGGGTTTGATCAGCCCCAGCATTTT. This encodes CASSFFYTSGQGFDQPQHF.

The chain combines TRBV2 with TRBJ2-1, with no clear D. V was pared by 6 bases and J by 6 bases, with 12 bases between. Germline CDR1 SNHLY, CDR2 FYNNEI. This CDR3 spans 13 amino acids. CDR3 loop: CASSIIPRNEQFF. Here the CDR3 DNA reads TGTGCCAGCAGCATTATACCGCGCAATGAGCAGTTCTTC. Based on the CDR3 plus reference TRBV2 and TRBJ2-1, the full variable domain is EPEVTQTPSHQVTQMGQEVILRCVPISNHLYFYWYRQILGQKVEFLVSFYNNEISEKSEIFDDQFSVERPDGSNFTLKIRSTKLEDSAMYFCASSIIPRNEQFFGPGTRLTVL.

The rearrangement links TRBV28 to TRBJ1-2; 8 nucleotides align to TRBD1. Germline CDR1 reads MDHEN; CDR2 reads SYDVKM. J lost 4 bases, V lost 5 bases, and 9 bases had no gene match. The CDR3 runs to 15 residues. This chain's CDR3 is CASSPERQGAYGYTF. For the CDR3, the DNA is TGTGCCAGCAGTCCCGAGCGGCAGGGGGCCTATGGCTACACCTTC.

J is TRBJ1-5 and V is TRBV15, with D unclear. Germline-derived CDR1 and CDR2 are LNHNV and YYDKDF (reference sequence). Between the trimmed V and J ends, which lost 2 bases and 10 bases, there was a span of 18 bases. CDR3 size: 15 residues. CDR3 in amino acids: CATSRRLGDTSPQHF. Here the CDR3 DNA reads TGTGCCACCAGCAGAAGGCTGGGAGACACGTCTCCCCAGCATTTT. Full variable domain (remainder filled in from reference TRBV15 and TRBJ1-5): DAMVIQNPRYQVTQFGKPVTLSCSQTLNHNVMYWYQQKSSQAPKLLFHYYDKDFNNEADTPDNFQSRRPNTSFCFLDIRSPGLGDTAMYLCATSRRLGDTSPQHFGDGTRLSIL.

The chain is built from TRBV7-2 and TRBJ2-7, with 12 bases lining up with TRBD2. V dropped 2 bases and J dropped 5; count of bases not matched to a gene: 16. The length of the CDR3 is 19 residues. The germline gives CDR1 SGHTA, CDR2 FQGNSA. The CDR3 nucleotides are TGTGCCAGCAGCTTAAGGGGGACCGCTAGCGGGAGGGCTCGTAACGAGCAGTACTTC. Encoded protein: CASSLRGTASGRARNEQYF.

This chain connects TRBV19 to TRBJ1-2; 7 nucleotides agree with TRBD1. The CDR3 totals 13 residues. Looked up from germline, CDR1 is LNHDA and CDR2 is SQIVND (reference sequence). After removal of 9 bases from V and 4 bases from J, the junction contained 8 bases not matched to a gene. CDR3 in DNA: TGTGCCAGCCGCCGACAGGGCTTCTATGGCTACACCTTC. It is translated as CASRRQGFYGYTF.

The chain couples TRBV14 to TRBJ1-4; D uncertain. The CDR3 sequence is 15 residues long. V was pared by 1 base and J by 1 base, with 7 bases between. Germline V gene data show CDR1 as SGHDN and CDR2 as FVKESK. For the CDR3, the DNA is TGTGCCAGCAGCCAAGTCGGTGGAACTAATGAAAAACTGTTTTTT. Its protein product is CASSQVGGTNEKLFF.

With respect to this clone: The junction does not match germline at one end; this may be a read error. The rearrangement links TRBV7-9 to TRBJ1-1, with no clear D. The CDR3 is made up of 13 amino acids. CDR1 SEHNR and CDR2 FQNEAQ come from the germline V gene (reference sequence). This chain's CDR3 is CSSSLGRETVAFF. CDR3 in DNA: TGTTCCAGCAGCTTAGGTAGGGAGACGGTGGCTTTCTTT.

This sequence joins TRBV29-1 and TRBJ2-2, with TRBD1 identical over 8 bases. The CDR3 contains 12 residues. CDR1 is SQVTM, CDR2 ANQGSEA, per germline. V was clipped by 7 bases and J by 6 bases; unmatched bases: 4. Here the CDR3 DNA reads TGCAGCGCTATACAGGGGGCCGGGGAGCTGTTTTTT. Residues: CSAIQGAGELFF.